This TCR beta chain was profiled in a study of siplizumab effects on memory and regulatory T cells. Notes on the study in general: The authors could not assign a naive or memory phenotype to roughly 75-95% of proliferating CD4+ or CD8+ clones. Naive T cells looked more diverse than memory cells and looked like major alloresponse contributors. Siplizumab significantly lowered the alloreactive sequences that could be traced to unstimulated CD4+ memory cells.

Germline V gene data show CDR1 as SGHTA and CDR2 as FQGNSA. This CDR3 region has 16 residues. With 1 base removed from V and 0 bases from J, the gap between germline ends came to 10 bases. In each sample, around 96,000 TCR templates were assayed. Clones were sequenced by immunoSEQ multiplex PCR, and TCRdb holds only the in-frame ones, with some missing. The data show some 100,000 clones, over 85% seen once. Note on this clone: The antigen is not known.

The sequencing sample was made of CD8+ T cells sorted from blood. The sequence was collected from a human donor in good health. The chain uses TRBV7-2 and TRBJ2-1, with no clear D. In DNA form, the CDR3 reads TGTGCCAGCAGCTTAGTGGCCCCAAGCTCCTACAATGAGCAGTTCTTC. As protein: CASSLVAPSSYNEQFF.